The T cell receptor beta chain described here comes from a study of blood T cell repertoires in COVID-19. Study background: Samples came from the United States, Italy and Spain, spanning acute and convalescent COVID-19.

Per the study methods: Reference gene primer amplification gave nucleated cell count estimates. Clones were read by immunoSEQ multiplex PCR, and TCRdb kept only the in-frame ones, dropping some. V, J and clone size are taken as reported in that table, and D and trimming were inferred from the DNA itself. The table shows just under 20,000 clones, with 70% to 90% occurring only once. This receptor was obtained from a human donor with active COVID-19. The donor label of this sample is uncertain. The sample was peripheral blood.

CDR3 region: CASSYGTTGSTEAFF. CDR3 coding DNA: TGTGCCAGCAGTTACGGAACGACAGGGAGCACTGAAGCTTTCTTT. The chain recombines TRBV6-5 with TRBJ1-1; 7 nucleotides align to TRBD1. V was clipped by 2 bases and J by 4 bases; unmatched bases: 7. The length of the CDR3 is 15 residues. Germline V CDR1 and CDR2: MNHEY, SVGAGI.